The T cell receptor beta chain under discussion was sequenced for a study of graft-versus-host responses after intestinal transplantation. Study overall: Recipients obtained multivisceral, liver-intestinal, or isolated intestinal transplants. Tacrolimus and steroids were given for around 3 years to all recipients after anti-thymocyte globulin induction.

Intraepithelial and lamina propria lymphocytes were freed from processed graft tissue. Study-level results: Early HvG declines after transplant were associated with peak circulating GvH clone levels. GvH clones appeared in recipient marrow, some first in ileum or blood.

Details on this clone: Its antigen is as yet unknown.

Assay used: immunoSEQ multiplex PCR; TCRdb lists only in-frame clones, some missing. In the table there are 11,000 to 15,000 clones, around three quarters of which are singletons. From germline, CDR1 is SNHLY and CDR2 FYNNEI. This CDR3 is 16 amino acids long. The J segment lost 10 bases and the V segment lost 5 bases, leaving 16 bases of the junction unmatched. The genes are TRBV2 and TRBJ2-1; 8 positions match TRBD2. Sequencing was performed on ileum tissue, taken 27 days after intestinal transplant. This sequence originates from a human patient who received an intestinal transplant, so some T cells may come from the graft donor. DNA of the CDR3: TGTGCCAGCAGTCTGGAGGGCGGGGGGTCCCTTGGGGAGCAGTTCTTC. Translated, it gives CASSLEGGGSLGEQFF.